This T cell receptor beta chain came from a study of blood T cell repertoires in COVID-19. Profiling relied on immunoSEQ multiplex PCR, and the TCRdb table lists in-frame clones only, not all of them. The table shows fewer than 60,000 clones, with approximately 85% occurring only once. Losses at the gene ends were 0 bases for V and 0 bases for J; bases not matched to a gene: 4. Germline CDR1 reads SGHRS; CDR2 reads YFSETQ. CDR3 length: 16 residues. The receptor was isolated from a human donor in a cohort sampled during active COVID-19. V usage is TRBV5-1 and J usage is TRBJ2-3; 7 bases are shared with TRBD2. Material for sequencing was peripheral blood. The CDR3 sequence: CASSLAQGGSTDTQYF. CDR3 nucleotides: TGCGCCAGCAGCTTGGCCCAGGGAGGGAGCACAGATACGCAGTATTTT.